The 32 T cell receptor beta chains below were found in one sample sequenced in a study of CD8 T cells in Susac syndrome. Random hexamers were used to reverse transcribe an amount of about 0.45 to 1 ug RNA. A single record per CDR3 protein comes from TCRdb applying MiXCR to the immunoSEQ multiplex PCR reads. This table has about 140,000 distinct CDR3 sequences, approximately 96% appearing once. Sequencing input: CD4+ T cells from PBMCs. Every receptor here comes from a human donor with multiple sclerosis.

V and J are TRBV7-3 and TRBJ2-5; a weak D match, TRBD2 (6 bases). CDR3 length: 14 residues. CDR1 and CDR2 from the germline V gene are SGHTA and FQGTGA. Trimming removed 5 bases at V and 1 base at J, with 11 bases between. Here the CDR3 reads CASSPYSGQETQYF. The CDR3 DNA reads as TGTGCCAGCAGCCCTTATAGCGGCCAAGAGACCCAGTACTTC.

V usage is TRBV2 and J usage is TRBJ2-5, with TRBD2 matching 7 bases. The CDR3 is made up of 14 amino acids. Losses at the gene ends were 6 bases for V and 4 bases for J; bases not matched to a gene: 8. The germline V gene has CDR1 SNHLY and CDR2 FYNNEI. The CDR3, as DNA: TGTGCCAGCAGGCAACGGGACTACCGAGAGACCCAGTACTTC. This translates into CASRQRDYRETQYF.

This rearrangement joins TRBV19 to TRBJ1-5, with 7 bases identical to TRBD1. Unmatched junction bases numbered 7, after V lost 7 bases and J lost 1 base. CDR3 length equals 15 residues. The germline V gene encodes CDR1 LNHDA and CDR2 SQIVND (reference sequence). CDR3 sequence reads: CASNNRDSSNQPQHF. The CDR3 region has the DNA TGTGCCAGTAACAACCGGGACAGCAGCAATCAGCCCCAGCATTTT. The whole variable domain, filled in from reference TRBV19 and TRBJ1-5, reads DGGITQSPKYLFRKEGQNVTLSCEQNLNHDAMYWYRQDPGQGLRLIYYSQIVNDFQKGDIAEGYSVSREKKESFPLTVTSAQKNPTAFYLCASNNRDSSNQPQHFGDGTRLSIL.

The chain carries TRBV4-3 and TRBJ1-2, with 9 bases lining up with TRBD1. Germline lookup yields CDR1 LGHNA and CDR2 YSLEER. V shed 4 bases and J 8 bases; nucleotides not matched to a gene: 8. This CDR3 has 14 residues. The CDR3 sequence: CASSPGTGIQGYTF. CDR3 nucleotides: TGCGCCAGCAGCCCCGGGACAGGGATCCAAGGCTACACCTTC.

The count of this clonotype is one. This chain uses TRBV7-9 with TRBJ1-5; unclear D gene. CDR3 length: 15 residues. V was shortened by 5 bases and J by 0 bases, with 11 bases between the two germline ends. Germline V gives CDR1 SEHNR, CDR2 FQNEAQ (reference sequence). Here the CDR3 reads CASSTSGNSNQPQHF. CDR3 sequence (DNA): TGTGCCAGCAGCACTAGCGGGAATAGCAATCAGCCCCAGCATTTT. The complete variable domain, with remaining parts taken from reference TRBV7-9 and TRBJ1-5, reads DTGVSQNPRHKITKRGQNVTFRCDPISEHNRLYWYRQTLGQGPEFLTYFQNEAQLEKSRLLSDRFSAERPKGSFSTLEIQRTEQGDSAMYLCASSTSGNSNQPQHFGDGTRLSIL.

This chain connects TRBV4-1 to TRBJ1-6; TRBD1 is a possible D gene (5 bases). The V gene's germline CDR1 is MGHRA and CDR2 YSYEKL. Trimming shortened V by 0 bases and J by 7 bases, and 13 bases separated the two germline ends. The CDR3 totals 16 residues. The DNA of the CDR3 is TGCGCCAGCAGCCAAGATCGTCAGACAGAAAATTCACCCCTCCACTTT. Translation gives CASSQDRQTENSPLHF.

This rearrangement joins TRBV6-5 to TRBJ2-7, with D perhaps TRBD2 (6 bases). Germline loops: CDR1 MNHEY, CDR2 SVGAGI. This CDR3 is 14 amino acids long. V was shortened by 7 bases and J by 3 bases, with 16 bases between the two germline ends. CDR3 coding DNA: TGTGCCAGCACCCGCGAAGCGGGCTACTACGAGCAGTACTTC. Its translation is CASTREAGYYEQYF.

The V gene is TRBV9, the J gene TRBJ1-6; D remains unclear. CDR3 length equals 15 residues. Germline V gene data show CDR1 as SGDLS and CDR2 as YYNGEE. The germline V and J ends were trimmed by 0 bases and 7 bases, with 11 bases remaining between them. The CDR3 spells CASSVALGVNSPLHF. DNA for the CDR3: TGTGCCAGCAGCGTAGCTTTGGGAGTCAATTCACCCCTCCACTTT.

The rearrangement uses TRBV3-1 and TRBJ1-6, with 7 bases aligning to TRBD1. The CDR3 loop spans 14 amino acids. The germline V gene has CDR1 LGHDT and CDR2 YNNKEL (reference sequence). V gave up 4 bases and J gave up 4 bases; unmatched junction bases: 1. This chain's CDR3 is CASSPGQYNSPLHF. The DNA of the CDR3 is TGTGCCAGCAGCCCGGGACAGTATAATTCACCCCTCCACTTT.

V and J are TRBV20-1 and TRBJ2-6, with unresolved D. This CDR3 is 14 amino acids long. Germline V gene data show CDR1 as DFQATT and CDR2 as SNEGSKA (reference sequence). Trimming removed 5 bases from V and 0 bases from J, with 8 bases in between. The CDR3 DNA sequence: TGCAGTGCTTGGACCCCCTCTGGGGCCAACGTCCTGACTTTC. Its translation: CSAWTPSGANVLTF.

The gene calls are TRBV28 and TRBJ1-4; TRBD1 aligns across 9 bases. Germline V gene data show CDR1 as MDHEN and CDR2 as SYDVKM. This CDR3 region has 18 residues. V gave up 8 bases and J gave up 3 bases; unmatched junction bases: 16. The CDR3 sequence: CASRVRGTGGAANEKLFF. CDR3 DNA: TGTGCCAGCCGAGTTAGGGGAACAGGGGGCGCAGCTAATGAAAAACTGTTTTTT.

The V gene is TRBV9, the J gene TRBJ2-1; the match to TRBD2 covers 9 bases. Germline V CDR1 and CDR2: SGDLS, YYNGEE. After removal of 4 bases from V and 3 bases from J, the junction contained 5 bases not matched to a gene. This CDR3 comprises 15 residues. CDR3 sequence: CASSQTSGNYNEQFF. DNA for the CDR3: TGTGCCAGCAGCCAGACTAGCGGAAACTACAATGAGCAGTTCTTC.

The rearrangement joins TRBV27 to TRBJ2-3; 11 positions agree with TRBD2. Trimming removed 5 bases from V and 9 bases from J; junction bases left unmatched: 4. Looked up from germline, CDR1 is MNHEY and CDR2 is SMNVEV (reference sequence). The CDR3 loop spans 13 amino acids. CDR3 nucleotides: TGTGCCAGCAGTACTAGCGGGAGCTCCACGCAGTATTTT. The encoded protein is CASSTSGSSTQYF.

The count of this clonotype is one. This chain connects TRBV10-3 to TRBJ2-5; the D gene could be TRBD1 or TRBD2 (7 bases each). This CDR3 contains 13 residues. The germline V gene has CDR1 ENHRY and CDR2 SYGVKD. The V end lost 6 bases, the J end lost 5 bases, and 13 bases lay between the germline ends. The CDR3 coding sequence is TGTGCCATCAGGGGAGGGGGCGAGGAGACCCAGTACTTC. This translates into CAIRGGGEETQYF.

V gene TRBV4-3 combines with J gene TRBJ2-2, with TRBD2 matching over 10 bases. CDR1 is LGHNA and CDR2 is YSLEER in the germline V gene. Germline trimming cut 0 bases from V and 4 bases from J; bases unmatched to any gene: 5. The CDR3 consists of 17 residues. The CDR3: CASSQEASGGATGELFF. The CDR3 DNA sequence: TGCGCCAGCAGCCAAGAAGCAAGCGGGGGGGCCACCGGGGAGCTGTTTTTT.

CDR3 sequence reads: CSARDEGTYLNQPQHF. CDR3 in DNA: TGCAGTGCTAGAGACGAGGGGACTTACCTCAATCAGCCCCAGCATTTT. The chain has TRBV20-1 and TRBJ1-5; maybe TRBD1 (5 bases). Germline CDR1 reads DFQATT; CDR2 reads SNEGSKA (reference sequence). This CDR3 is built from 16 residues. V lost 0 bases and J 3 bases, leaving 15 bases between the germline ends.

This chain uses TRBV20-1 with TRBJ2-5; unclear D gene. V was cut by 2 bases and J by 1 base, with 8 bases left in between. The CDR3 length is 13 residues. Germline V lookup: CDR1 DFQATT, CDR2 SNEGSKA (reference sequence). The CDR3 DNA sequence: TGCAGTGCTAGATCGTCTCTCCAAGAGACCCAGTACTTC. This codes for CSARSSLQETQYF.

The chain has TRBV7-2 and TRBJ1-5, with D unresolved. With 1 base removed from V and 5 bases from J, the gap between germline ends came to 12 bases. The CDR3 covers 15 residues. Germline V CDR1 and CDR2: SGHTA, FQGNSA. CDR3 bases: TGTGCCAGCAGCTTAGAGGGAGACAAGTATCAGCCCCAGCATTTT. Amino acid sequence: CASSLEGDKYQPQHF.

J is TRBJ2-1 and V is TRBV12-3 or TRBV12-4; D remains unclear. The V end was cut by 2 bases, the J end by 8 bases, with 7 bases between. The CDR3 has 12 residues. The CDR3 reads CASSLKNYEQFF. The CDR3 DNA is TGTGCCAGCAGTTTAAAGAACTATGAGCAGTTCTTC.

This clonotype showed up just once. The chain combines TRBV24-1 with TRBJ2-3, with no clear D. The CDR3 consists of 12 residues. Germline V lookup: CDR1 KGHDR, CDR2 SFDVKD. V was clipped by 5 bases and J by 8 bases, with 10 bases between them. The CDR3 nucleotides read TGTGCCACCAGTGTTCTTGGCGGTACGCAGTATTTT. It yields the protein CATSVLGGTQYF.

This clonotype has only one observation. The chain employs TRBV5-1 and TRBJ2-7, with TRBD1 as a possible D gene (6 bases). The V and J ends lost 0 bases and 5 bases respectively, with 15 bases between them. Per the germline V gene, CDR1 is SGHRS and CDR2 is YFSETQ. The CDR3 spans 15 residues. CDR3 nucleotide sequence: TGCGCCAGCAGCTTGGCCGGGACACTCGGTAACGAGCAGTACTTC. Encoded protein: CASSLAGTLGNEQYF.

Of note for this clonotype: An end of the junction differs from the germline gene, which may be a read error. The chain combines TRBV13 with TRBJ2-3, with 7 bases aligning to TRBD1. The germline V gene has CDR1 PRHDT and CDR2 FYEKMQ (reference sequence). The CDR3 totals 14 residues. This CDR3 reads CASSLGTDTDTQYF. CDR3 in DNA: TGTGCCAGCAGCCTAGGGACAGACACAGATACGCAGTATTTT. Supplemented by reference TRBV13 and TRBJ2-3, the full variable domain reads AAGVIQSPRHLIKEKRETATLKCYPIPRHDTVYWYQQGPGQDPQFLISFYEKMQSDKGSIPDRFSAQQFSDYHSELNMSSLELGDSALYFCASSLGTDTDTQYFGPGTRLTVL.

The chain carries TRBV3-1 and TRBJ1-4; D is possibly TRBD1 (5 bases). The germline gives CDR1 LGHDT, CDR2 YNNKEL (reference sequence). This CDR3 region has 14 residues. Trimming shortened V by 4 bases and J by 8 bases, and 14 bases separated the two germline ends. The CDR3 bases are TGTGCCAGCAGCCTAAGGGGAGGCGCCGAAAAACTGTTTTTT. It specifies CASSLRGGAEKLFF. Looking up the rest from reference TRBV3-1 and TRBJ1-4 gives the full variable domain: DTAVSQTPKYLVTQMGNDKSIKCEQNLGHDTMYWYKQDSKKFLKIMFSYNNKELIINETVPNRFSPKSPDKAHLNLHINSLELGDSAVYFCASSLRGGAEKLFFGSGTQLSVL.

The chain is built from TRBV7-2 and TRBJ2-1, with TRBD1 as a possible D gene (5 bases). Germline-derived CDR1 and CDR2 are SGHTA and FQGNSA. The CDR3 extends over 14 amino acids. The V end was cut by 4 bases, the J end by 4 bases, with 11 bases between. DNA of the CDR3: TGTGCCAGCAGCTCCCAGCAGGGTTACAATGAGCAGTTCTTC. Protein sequence: CASSSQQGYNEQFF.

The genes are TRBV29-1 and TRBJ2-7; 9 bases match TRBD1. Germline CDR1 reads SQVTM; CDR2 reads ANQGSEA. The CDR3 length is 12 residues. J was trimmed by 8 bases and V by 2 bases; bases with no gene match: 4. This CDR3 is CSVEPGQGKQYF. CDR3 bases: TGCAGCGTTGAACCGGGACAGGGTAAGCAGTACTTC.

The rearrangement joins TRBV6-5 to TRBJ1-1; 7 bases map to TRBD1. The CDR3 is 13 residues long. Germline assignment: CDR1 MNHEY and CDR2 SVGAGI. V shed 7 bases, J shed 4 bases, and the junction held 6 bases outside the gene matches. CDR3 protein: CASNIQGSTEAFF. CDR3 bases: TGTGCCAGCAACATACAGGGGAGCACTGAAGCTTTCTTT.

The chain employs TRBV30 and TRBJ1-1; D perhaps matches TRBD1 (5 bases). Germline V gene lookup returns CDR1 GTSNPN and CDR2 SVGIG (reference sequence). The CDR3 covers 13 residues. V shed 5 bases and J shed 4 bases, with 14 bases lying between them. CDR3 region: CAWCSGRGTEAFF. The DNA of the CDR3 is TGTGCCTGGTGTAGCGGGAGGGGCACTGAAGCTTTCTTT. Complete variable domain (other parts from reference TRBV30 and TRBJ1-1): SQTIHQWPATLVQPVGSPLSLECTVEGTSNPNLYWYRQAAGRGLQLLFYSVGIGQISSEVPQNLSASRPQDRQFILSSKKLLLSDSGFYLCAWCSGRGTEAFFGQGTRLTVV.

In its sample, this clonotype was seen once. The chain links TRBV7-9 to TRBJ2-5; weak D call: TRBD1 (5 bases). Between the trimmed V and J ends, which lost 8 bases and 5 bases, there was a span of 18 bases. Germline CDR1 is SEHNR and CDR2 is FQNEAQ (reference sequence). The CDR3 sequence is 14 residues long. The CDR3 loop is CASRIRGPGETQYF. The CDR3 nucleotides read TGTGCCAGCCGGATTAGGGGCCCAGGGGAGACCCAGTACTTC.

J is TRBJ2-6 and V is TRBV25-1; unclear D gene. Germline V gene lookup returns CDR1 MGHDK and CDR2 SYGVNS. Trimming stripped 7 bases from V and 0 bases from J, with 4 bases between. CDR3 length: 13 amino acids. The CDR3 coding sequence is TGTGCCAGCATTAACTCTGGGGCCAACGTCCTGACTTTC. Protein product: CASINSGANVLTF.

This chain joins TRBV30 and TRBJ1-2, with 7 bases identical to TRBD1. Germline V gives CDR1 GTSNPN, CDR2 SVGIG (reference sequence). The CDR3 consists of 15 residues. After removal of 2 bases from V and 2 bases from J, the junction contained 8 bases not matched to a gene. The CDR3: CAWSTTGRRNYGYTF. CDR3 nucleotide sequence: TGTGCCTGGAGTACGACAGGGAGGAGGAACTATGGCTACACCTTC.

This clonotype came up once. V is TRBV3-1 and J is TRBJ2-1, with 7 bases aligning to TRBD1. V shed 2 bases and J 4 bases; nucleotides not matched to a gene: 8. The CDR3 is 16 residues long. CDR1 is LGHDT and CDR2 is YNNKEL in the germline V gene (reference sequence). CDR3: CASSQRRGLSYNEQFF. CDR3 DNA sequence: TGTGCCAGCAGCCAAAGAAGGGGGCTGTCGTACAATGAGCAGTTCTTC.

The chain employs TRBV3-1 and TRBJ2-3; D unclear. The V gene lost 6 bases and the J gene lost 7 bases, with 23 bases spanning the gap. Germline CDR1 is LGHDT and CDR2 is YNNKEL (reference sequence). The CDR3 spans 16 residues. CDR3 protein: CASRRKPPDGPNTQYF. CDR3 sequence (DNA): TGTGCCAGCAGGCGAAAGCCGCCCGATGGCCCCAATACGCAGTATTTT.